This T cell receptor beta chain derives from a study of preoperative IRX-2 immunotherapy in early breast cancer. Clones were read by immunoSEQ multiplex PCR, and TCRdb kept only the in-frame ones, dropping some. The table has about 420 clones, about 75% seen once; the top ten hold over 15%. V was cut by 8 bases and J by 0 bases, with 20 bases left in between. The CDR3 extends over 15 amino acids. Germline V gene lookup returns CDR1 SQVTM and CDR2 ANQGSEA. Described treatment: preoperative locoregional IRX-2 cytokine immunotherapy. This sequence originates from a human donor with breast cancer. The source was tumor tissue, collected after IRX-2 immunotherapy. This chain connects TRBV29-1 to TRBJ2-7, with D possibly being TRBD1 (5 bases). This chain's CDR3 is CSLPRVGSSSYEQYF. CDR3 DNA sequence: TGCAGCCTCCCCAGGGTAGGGTCCAGCTCCTACGAGCAGTACTTC.